These 32 T cell receptor beta chains came from one sample sequenced in a study of T cell changes during pregnancy in multiple sclerosis. Generated by immunoSEQ multiplex PCR, the TCRdb table keeps only in-frame clones and is missing some. Here the sample spans 90,000 to 120,000 clones, 94% being singletons. This specimen consisted of peripheral blood, obtained before pregnancy. These receptors originate from a female donor with multiple sclerosis, enrolled in a pregnancy study.

This clone was counted once. The chain combines TRBV15 with TRBJ2-5; 10 bases agree with TRBD2. Germline values: CDR1 LNHNV, CDR2 YYDKDF (reference sequence). V lost 2 bases and J lost 5; bases outside the gene matches: 5. This CDR3 is 15 amino acids long. For the CDR3, the DNA is TGTGCCACCAGCAGAACTAGCGGGATTTCCGAGACCCAGTACTTC. Translation: CATSRTSGISETQYF.

This clone was seen a single time. The chain recombines TRBV10-2 with TRBJ2-1; TRBD2 aligns across 9 bases. Per the germline V gene, CDR1 is WSHSY and CDR2 is SAAADI. The CDR3 is 15 residues long. Unmatched junction bases numbered 5, after V lost 5 bases and J lost 3 bases. CDR3 in amino acids: CASSLAGYYYNEQFF. DNA of the CDR3: TGCGCCAGCAGTCTAGCGGGGTATTACTACAATGAGCAGTTCTTC.

This CDR3 is CASSDPGNTEAFF. The CDR3, as DNA: TGTGCCAGCAGCGACCCGGGGAACACTGAAGCTTTCTTT. The V call is TRBV7-9, the J call TRBJ1-1, with D uncertain. V was clipped by 5 bases and J by 1 base, with 8 bases between them. Per the germline V gene, CDR1 is SEHNR and CDR2 is FQNEAQ (reference sequence). The CDR3 contains 13 residues. Full variable domain (missing parts from reference TRBV7-9 and TRBJ1-1): DTGVSQNPRHKITKRGQNVTFRCDPISEHNRLYWYRQTLGQGPEFLTYFQNEAQLEKSRLLSDRFSAERPKGSFSTLEIQRTEQGDSAMYLCASSDPGNTEAFFGQGTRLTVV.

This chain links TRBV25-1 with TRBJ2-1, with D perhaps matching TRBD2 (5 bases). The V gene lost 3 bases and the J gene lost 0 bases, with 12 bases spanning the gap. The CDR3 covers 16 residues. From germline, CDR1 is MGHDK and CDR2 SYGVNS. CDR3: CASSEHSGTSYNEQFF. The CDR3 DNA sequence: TGTGCCAGCAGTGAGCATTCGGGAACCTCCTACAATGAGCAGTTCTTC.

This chain links TRBV27 with TRBJ2-2; D is unresolved. CDR3 length equals 14 residues. Per the germline V gene, CDR1 is MNHEY and CDR2 is SMNVEV (reference sequence). V gave up 2 bases and J gave up 1 base, with 5 bases separating them. The CDR3 region is CASSLRGNTGELFF. For the CDR3, the DNA is TGTGCCAGCAGTTTAAGAGGGAACACCGGGGAGCTGTTTTTT.

The DNA for the CDR3 is TGTGCCAGCAGTTACTATGGGACTCTGGATGAAAAACTGTTTTTT. Amino acids: CASSYYGTLDEKLFF. This chain links TRBV6-5 with TRBJ1-4, with D tentatively TRBD1 (5 bases). CDR3 length: 15 residues. Looked up from germline, CDR1 is MNHEY and CDR2 is SVGAGI. With 1 base removed from V and 6 bases from J, the gap between germline ends came to 12 bases.

The V gene is TRBV25-1, the J gene TRBJ1-3, with 7 bases matching TRBD1. The CDR3 contains 16 residues. The junction had 10 bases not matched to a gene; V was cut back by 4 bases and J by 4 bases. Germline V gene sequence: CDR1 MGHDK, CDR2 SYGVNS. The DNA of the CDR3 is TGTGCCAGCAGTGCCACAGGGGTCCTATCCGGAAACACCATATATTTT. It specifies CASSATGVLSGNTIYF.

This sequence joins TRBV5-1 and TRBJ2-3, with a possible D match to TRBD2 (7 bases). V lost 6 bases to trimming and J lost 9 bases, with 17 bases between them. CDR1 is SGHRS and CDR2 is YFSETQ in the germline V gene. The CDR3 runs 13 residues. CDR3 sequence: CASTGQGRDTQYF. CDR3 DNA sequence: TGCGCCAGCACCGGCCAGGGGAGGGACACGCAGTATTTT. The full variable domain, completed using reference TRBV5-1 and TRBJ2-3, is KAGVTQTPRYLIKTRGQQVTLSCSPISGHRSVSWYQQTPGQGLQFLFEYFSETQRNKGNFPGRFSGRQFSNSRSEMNVSTLELGDSALYLCASTGQGRDTQYFGPGTRLTVL.

The V and J genes are TRBV4-3 and TRBJ2-2; 10 bases map to TRBD2. CDR3 length equals 15 residues. Trimming cost V 3 bases and J 5 bases; bases outside gene matches: 3. CDR1 is LGHNA and CDR2 is YSLEER in the germline V gene. In nucleotides, the CDR3 is TGCGCCAGCAGCCACGGACTAGCGGAGACCGGGGAGCTGTTTTTT. It is translated as CASSHGLAETGELFF.

The rearrangement joins TRBV6-1 to TRBJ2-7; 14 bases fit TRBD2. The V segment lost 4 bases and the J segment 6 bases; nucleotides outside the gene matches: 2. CDR3 length: 14 amino acids. The V gene's germline CDR1 is MNHNS and CDR2 SASEGT. The CDR3 region is CASSGLAGGPEQYF. The CDR3 DNA follows: TGTGCCAGCAGTGGACTAGCGGGAGGGCCCGAGCAGTACTTC.

The rearrangement uses TRBV5-5 and TRBJ2-7; TRBD1 agrees at 9 bases. CDR1 SGHKS and CDR2 YYEKEE come from the germline V gene (reference sequence). CDR3 size: 16 residues. With 4 bases clipped from V and 1 base from J, the junction kept 9 bases outside the gene matches. The CDR3 bases are TGTGCCAGCAGCCTAGACGCCGGGACAGGGTCCTACGAGCAGTACTTC. Amino acid sequence: CASSLDAGTGSYEQYF.

This clone was detected only once. The genes are TRBV5-5 and TRBJ1-1, with D perhaps TRBD1 (6 bases). The CDR3 runs 13 residues. V gave up 3 bases and J gave up 1 base, with 7 bases separating them. Germline values: CDR1 SGHKS, CDR2 YYEKEE (reference sequence). CDR3 in DNA: TGTGCCAGCAGCTGGGGACAGAACACTGAAGCTTTCTTT. Translating gives CASSWGQNTEAFF.

V and J are TRBV19 and TRBJ1-1, with 7 bases identical to TRBD1. Germline V gene sequence: CDR1 LNHDA, CDR2 SQIVND (reference sequence). The CDR3 totals 14 residues. J gave up 2 bases and V 3 bases, and 3 bases lay outside the gene matches. The CDR3 coding sequence is TGTGCCAGTAGTATTGGACAGGCTAACACTGAAGCTTTCTTT. It is translated as CASSIGQANTEAFF. Full variable domain (remainder filled in from reference TRBV19 and TRBJ1-1): DGGITQSPKYLFRKEGQNVTLSCEQNLNHDAMYWYRQDPGQGLRLIYYSQIVNDFQKGDIAEGYSVSREKKESFPLTVTSAQKNPTAFYLCASSIGQANTEAFFGQGTRLTVV.

The V call is TRBV28, the J call TRBJ2-2; TRBD2 is a possible D gene (6 bases). Trimming took 4 bases from V and 0 from J, leaving 12 bases between them. Germline V gives CDR1 MDHEN, CDR2 SYDVKM. The CDR3 covers 16 residues. The CDR3 here is CASSSAGPPNTGELFF. DNA for the CDR3: TGTGCCAGCAGTTCCGCGGGACCTCCGAACACCGGGGAGCTGTTTTTT.

V usage is TRBV5-1 and J usage is TRBJ2-2; 7 bases align to TRBD1. CDR3 length: 14 amino acids. J lost 7 bases, V lost 4 bases, and 7 bases had no gene match. In germline, CDR1 is SGHRS, CDR2 YFSETQ. The CDR3 DNA follows: TGCGCCAGCAGCGACCCTACAGGGGTCGGGGAGCTGTTTTTT. The encoded protein is CASSDPTGVGELFF. Together with reference TRBV5-1 and TRBJ2-2, the CDR3 gives the full variable domain: KAGVTQTPRYLIKTRGQQVTLSCSPISGHRSVSWYQQTPGQGLQFLFEYFSETQRNKGNFPGRFSGRQFSNSRSEMNVSTLELGDSALYLCASSDPTGVGELFFGEGSRLTVL.

This clone appeared once. The CDR3 DNA reads as TGTGCCAGCAGCTTAGGTTTAGGGGTTGGGTTTGGAACGCTGTTTTTT. It yields the protein CASSLGLGVGFGTLFF. The chain carries TRBV7-2 and TRBJ1-4; D possibly corresponds to TRBD1 (5 bases). CDR1 is SGHTA, CDR2 FQGNSA, per germline. Trimming left V 1 base short and J 14 bases short, with 23 bases between. The CDR3 contains 16 residues.

V gene TRBV28 combines with J gene TRBJ2-1; TRBD1 might be the D (5 bases). This CDR3 spans 15 amino acids. Germline V gene data show CDR1 as MDHEN and CDR2 as SYDVKM. Trimming took off 5 bases at V and 6 bases at J, with 17 bases between the two ends. The CDR3 here is CASSPRRVPPNEQFF. CDR3 DNA sequence: TGTGCCAGCAGTCCACGCAGGGTACCACCCAATGAGCAGTTCTTC.

V is TRBV11-2 and J is TRBJ2-2, with 7 bases fitting TRBD1. Unmatched junction bases numbered 5, after V lost 4 bases and J lost 6 bases. The CDR3 is 14 residues long. Germline CDR1 and CDR2: SGHAT and FQNNGV. The CDR3: CASSSNRGPGELFF. The CDR3 nucleotides are TGTGCCAGCAGCTCCAACAGGGGACCCGGGGAGCTGTTTTTT. Using reference TRBV11-2 and TRBJ2-2 for the parts outside the CDR3, the full variable domain is EAGVAQSPRYKIIEKRQSVAFWCNPISGHATLYWYQQILGQGPKLLIQFQNNGVVDDSQLPKDRFSAERLKGVDSTLKIQPAKLEDSAVYLCASSSNRGPGELFFGEGSRLTVL.

The chain carries TRBV27 and TRBJ2-1; 15 bases line up with TRBD2. The CDR3 is 15 residues long. The germline gives CDR1 MNHEY, CDR2 SMNVEV (reference sequence). V lost 5 bases, J lost 7 bases, and 3 bases stayed unmatched. For the CDR3, the DNA is TGTGCCAGCAGTCCCGGGACTAGCGGGAGGAATGAGCAGTTCTTC. Protein product: CASSPGTSGRNEQFF.

This chain connects TRBV9 to TRBJ2-2; 13 nucleotides align to TRBD2. The CDR3 loop spans 18 amino acids. V gave up 4 bases and J gave up 7 bases; unmatched junction bases: 13. Germline CDR1 and CDR2: SGDLS and YYNGEE. Here the CDR3 DNA reads TGTGCCAGCAGCATAAGCACTAGCGGGAGGGCCTTTAGCGGGGAGCTGTTTTTT. It specifies CASSISTSGRAFSGELFF.

V gene TRBV5-4 combines with J gene TRBJ2-5, with D possibly being TRBD2 (7 bases). This CDR3 region has 15 residues. Trimming pared 5 bases from V and 5 bases from J, leaving 19 bases between. CDR1 and CDR2 from the germline V gene are SGHNT and YYREEE (reference sequence). This CDR3 is CASRSGGDSRETQYF. The CDR3 nucleotides read TGTGCCAGCAGATCGGGGGGCGATAGTCGGGAGACCCAGTACTTC.

This clone was counted a single time. The chain uses TRBV7-9 and TRBJ2-7, with D maybe TRBD1 (6 bases). V lost 1 base to trimming and J lost 1 base, with 11 bases between them. This CDR3 region has 15 residues. Per the germline V gene, CDR1 is SEHNR and CDR2 is FQNEAQ (reference sequence). The CDR3 spells CASSLEQGWSYEQYF. The CDR3 coding sequence is TGTGCCAGCAGCTTAGAGCAGGGGTGGTCCTACGAGCAGTACTTC.

V usage is TRBV7-9 and J usage is TRBJ2-1; 8 nucleotides line up with TRBD2. CDR3 length: 14 amino acids. J gave up 4 bases and V 5 bases, and 4 bases lay outside the gene matches. Germline CDR1 reads SEHNR; CDR2 reads FQNEAQ (reference sequence). The CDR3 bases are TGTGCCAGCAGCGGACGGGGGGGTTACAATGAGCAGTTCTTC. Encoded protein: CASSGRGGYNEQFF. The whole variable domain, filled in from reference TRBV7-9 and TRBJ2-1, reads DTGVSQNPRHKITKRGQNVTFRCDPISEHNRLYWYRQTLGQGPEFLTYFQNEAQLEKSRLLSDRFSAERPKGSFSTLEIQRTEQGDSAMYLCASSGRGGYNEQFFGPGTRLTVL.

The chain is built from TRBV19 and TRBJ2-7; D is unresolved. Looked up from germline, CDR1 is LNHDA and CDR2 is SQIVND (reference sequence). This CDR3 region has 14 residues. The ends were cut back, 9 bases at V and 3 bases at J, with 18 bases in the middle. CDR3 nucleotide sequence: TGTGCCAGCGGTCCAAGTGTTCGTTACTACGAGCAGTACTTC. This codes for CASGPSVRYYEQYF.

The chain recombines TRBV6-1 with TRBJ1-1; the D gene is possibly TRBD1 (6 bases). CDR1 is MNHNS, CDR2 SASEGT, per germline. The CDR3 runs to 14 residues. V lost 7 bases to trimming and J lost 0 bases, with 12 bases between them. CDR3: CASNSRGLNTEAFF. The CDR3 DNA sequence: TGTGCCAGCAATTCTAGGGGGTTGAACACTGAAGCTTTCTTT.

The rearrangement joins TRBV29-1 to TRBJ2-5; 9 bases match TRBD2. Near its end, the DNA agrees better with TRBJ2-7, so the J call may be wrong. Germline V gives CDR1 SQVTM, CDR2 ANQGSEA. The CDR3 spans 15 residues. The CDR3 here is CSVEDPSGASYEQYF. The DNA for the CDR3 is TGCAGCGTTGAAGATCCTAGCGGGGCCTCCTACGAGCAGTACTTC.

The chain has TRBV19 and TRBJ2-1; 9 nucleotides line up with TRBD1. The V gene's germline CDR1 is LNHDA and CDR2 SQIVND (reference sequence). The CDR3 covers 16 residues. Trimming at V came to 5 bases and at J to 7 bases, leaving 12 bases not matched to a gene. This CDR3 is CASSSHPDRGGNEQFF. For the CDR3, the DNA is TGTGCCAGTAGTTCACACCCGGACAGGGGAGGGAATGAGCAGTTCTTC.

V and J are TRBV15 and TRBJ1-2, with 7 bases aligning to TRBD1. The length of the CDR3 is 14 residues. The junction had 3 bases not matched to a gene; V was cut back by 0 bases and J by 5 bases. Germline assignment: CDR1 LNHNV and CDR2 YYDKDF (reference sequence). CDR3 bases: TGTGCCACCAGCAGAGACCGGACAGGTTATGGCTACACCTTC. Translation: CATSRDRTGYGYTF. Looking up the rest from reference TRBV15 and TRBJ1-2 gives the full variable domain: DAMVIQNPRYQVTQFGKPVTLSCSQTLNHNVMYWYQQKSSQAPKLLFHYYDKDFNNEADTPDNFQSRRPNTSFCFLDIRSPGLGDTAMYLCATSRDRTGYGYTFGSGTRLTVV.

The chain uses TRBV19 and TRBJ1-1; D remains unclear. The CDR3 sequence is 18 residues long. Trimming left V 7 bases short and J 0 bases short, with 24 bases between. The germline gives CDR1 LNHDA, CDR2 SQIVND (reference sequence). The CDR3 spells CASTRGEGFEDLNTEAFF. In nucleotides, the CDR3 is TGTGCCAGTACCCGAGGAGAAGGATTTGAGGATTTGAACACTGAAGCTTTCTTT. Drawing the rest from reference TRBV19 and TRBJ1-1, the complete variable domain is DGGITQSPKYLFRKEGQNVTLSCEQNLNHDAMYWYRQDPGQGLRLIYYSQIVNDFQKGDIAEGYSVSREKKESFPLTVTSAQKNPTAFYLCASTRGEGFEDLNTEAFFGQGTRLTVV.

This clone was detected only once. The chain employs TRBV4-3 and TRBJ2-5; D might be TRBD1 (6 bases). CDR3 size: 15 residues. V shed 4 bases and J shed 4 bases, with 16 bases lying between them. Germline CDR1 reads LGHNA; CDR2 reads YSLEER. The CDR3 region has the DNA TGCGCCAGCAGCCGAGGGGACATCCGGGGAGAGACCCAGTACTTC. The encoded protein is CASSRGDIRGETQYF.

The chain couples TRBV9 to TRBJ2-7, with 11 bases matching TRBD2. Germline V gene data show CDR1 as SGDLS and CDR2 as YYNGEE. This CDR3 spans 14 amino acids. The V and J ends lost 5 bases and 4 bases, in that order; junction bases with no gene match: 5. Here the CDR3 reads CASSAGTSGYEQYF. The CDR3 coding sequence is TGTGCCAGCAGTGCCGGGACTAGCGGTTACGAGCAGTACTTC.

The CDR3 coding sequence is TGTGCCAGCAGCTTAAGAGGGTACCACGAGCAGTACTTC. It encodes CASSLRGYHEQYF. The chain carries TRBV11-2 and TRBJ2-7; D may be TRBD2 (5 bases). Trimming left V 2 bases short and J 5 bases short, with 10 bases between. The germline V gene encodes CDR1 SGHAT and CDR2 FQNNGV. The CDR3 loop spans 13 amino acids.